This TCR beta chain was recovered during a study of Siglec-9 on CD8 T cells in melanoma (dated by TCRdb to about 2019). Broadly, across the study: The study examined the expression of Siglec-9 on CD8+ T cells and how Siglec-9 regulates T cells within the melanoma tumor microenvironment. Here is what the overall study found, with its caveats: Siglec-9 was reported to mark and regulate an effector memory CD8+ T-cell subset that appeared to accumulate within melanoma tumors.

The CDR3 covers 16 residues, taking in both the cysteine and the phenylalanine. Of the read, only the CDR3 DNA is kept; its 48 bases are in frame from base 1. The germline V gene supplies CDR1 MGHRA and CDR2 YSYEKL. V lost 1 base and J lost 3 bases; the stretch between them is 13 bases long. With regard to this clone: Its cognate antigen has yet to be identified. Base quality data are lacking; no much larger clone is found one base away.

Library preparation employed the immunoSEQ multiplex PCR assay. The clones in this table, taken by TCRdb from immuneACCESS, are in-frame only. Not every clone is retained; where verified, under half of the shortfall comes from an unresolved V gene, and the cause of the rest is unknown. For this sample there are over 30,000 clones; approximately 84% appear just once. Of the sample, more than 1.5% is held by the ten largest clones. The V and J genes are TRBV4-1 and TRBJ1-3, and TRBD1 may be the D gene, going by 5 matching bases. The sequence derives from a human donor in good health. The sequenced sample consisted of Siglec-9- CD8+ T cells sorted from blood. The cell subset or site label of this sample denotes: CD8 T cells lacking Siglec-9. The CDR3 amino acid sequence is: CASSQVPGLVGNTIYF. The base sequence is TGCGCCAGCAGCCAAGTTCCAGGGCTGGTTGGAAACACCATATATTTT.